The clone carrying this T cell receptor (beta chain) occurred many times. In making TCR beta libraries, quantitative 5'-RACE with molecular barcodes was used. A single record per CDR3 protein comes from TCRdb applying MiXCR to the 5' RACE reads. The table shows 250,000 or so distinct CDR3 sequences, with 20% to 30% occurring only once. The record originates from a study of CD8 T cells in ankylosing spondylitis. The sample was blood, either unsorted or a sorted T cell fraction (not recorded which). The TCR sequence derives from a male donor with ankylosing spondylitis or in good health (not recorded which).

The CDR3 reads CASSKTGRYEQYF. Written as DNA, the CDR3 is TGTGCCAGCAGTAAGACAGGGAGGTACGAGCAGTACTTC. V usage is TRBV2 and J usage is TRBJ2-7; TRBD1 is a possible D gene (7 bases). CDR1 and CDR2 (germline): SNHLY, FYNNEI. The V gene lost 5 bases and the J gene lost 4 bases, with 12 bases spanning the gap. The CDR3 consists of 13 residues.